A single sample is the source of the 29 T cell receptor beta chains below, sequenced in a study of blood T cell repertoires in COVID-19. The protocol was immunoSEQ multiplex PCR, while the TCRdb copy is restricted to in-frame clones and leaves out a portion. This table holds 110,000 to 150,000 clones, 65% to 85% found once. The material sequenced was peripheral blood. The source is a woman aged 55 to 70 with acute or convalescent COVID-19.

V usage is TRBV7-8 and J usage is TRBJ2-3; 8 nucleotides align to TRBD2. Germline V lookup: CDR1 SGHVS, CDR2 FQNEAQ. The CDR3 sequence is 14 residues long. The V gene end was trimmed by 3 bases and the J gene end by 5 bases; junction bases not matched to a gene: 4. The CDR3: CASSFGTSRDTQYF. For the CDR3, the DNA is TGTGCCAGCAGCTTCGGGACTAGTCGAGATACGCAGTATTTT.

The rearrangement links TRBV28 to TRBJ2-7; maybe TRBD2 (7 bases). The V end was cut by 8 bases, the J end by 5 bases, with 16 bases between. Germline assignment: CDR1 MDHEN and CDR2 SYDVKM. This CDR3 region has 13 residues. Here the CDR3 DNA reads TGTGCCAGCGGAGGGGGGAGGGTTGACGAGCAGTACTTC. This gives the protein CASGGGRVDEQYF.

V is TRBV3-1 (or the pseudogene TRBV3-2) and J is TRBJ1-5; 7 bases are a match to TRBD1. After removal of 1 base from V and 6 bases from J, the junction contained 6 bases not matched to a gene. This CDR3 comprises 15 residues. CDR1 is LGHDT and CDR2 is YNNKEL in the germline V gene (reference sequence). The CDR3 region is CASSQAGQGVQPQHF. CDR3 sequence (DNA): TGTGCCAGCAGCCAAGCAGGCCAGGGGGTTCAGCCCCAGCATTTT.

The J gene is TRBJ2-1, the V gene TRBV28, with D perhaps matching TRBD1 (7 bases). Trimming removed 8 bases at V and 0 bases at J, with 20 bases between. The CDR3 length is 17 residues. CDR1 and CDR2 from the germline V gene are MDHEN and SYDVKM. CDR3 sequence reads: CASDTLADRSSYNEQFF. Written as DNA, the CDR3 is TGTGCCAGCGACACCTTAGCGGACAGGAGCTCCTACAATGAGCAGTTCTTC.

This clone was recorded a few times. V gene TRBV7-2 combines with J gene TRBJ1-4, with TRBD1 matching over 9 bases. In germline, CDR1 is SGHTA, CDR2 FQGNSA. This CDR3 spans 14 amino acids. The junction had 5 bases not matched to a gene; V was cut back by 5 bases and J by 7 bases. The CDR3 region is CASSQQGAVEKLFF. In nucleotides, the CDR3 is TGTGCCAGCAGCCAACAGGGGGCTGTTGAAAAACTGTTTTTT.

The V and J genes are TRBV5-1 and TRBJ2-1; D call uncertain. Per the germline V gene, CDR1 is SGHRS and CDR2 is YFSETQ. The CDR3 is 13 residues long. V dropped 5 bases and J dropped 2 bases, with 8 bases sitting between them. This CDR3 is CASRTEPYNEQFF. Here the CDR3 DNA reads TGCGCCAGCAGAACGGAGCCCTACAATGAGCAGTTCTTC.

V and J are TRBV7-9 and TRBJ2-2; 9 bases match TRBD1. The CDR3 extends over 16 amino acids. CDR1 is SEHNR and CDR2 is FQNEAQ in the germline V gene (reference sequence). Losses at the gene ends were 0 bases for V and 5 bases for J; bases not matched to a gene: 4. The CDR3 sequence: CASSLALGQGTGELFF. The CDR3 nucleotides read TGTGCCAGCAGCTTAGCGCTGGGACAGGGAACCGGGGAGCTGTTTTTT.

V is TRBV27 and J is TRBJ2-3; 9 bases match TRBD2. In germline, CDR1 is MNHEY, CDR2 SMNVEV (reference sequence). CDR3 length: 14 residues. Germline trimming cut 4 bases from V and 6 bases from J; bases unmatched to any gene: 5. The CDR3 region is CASSWGGRGDTQYF. The CDR3 DNA reads TGTGCCAGCAGTTGGGGCGGGAGGGGTGATACGCAGTATTTT.

This sequence joins TRBV4-2 and TRBJ2-7; TRBD2 matches at 9 bases. CDR3 length equals 18 residues. J lost 0 bases, V lost 0 bases, and 9 bases had no gene match. Looked up from germline, CDR1 is LGHNA and CDR2 is YNFKEQ. CDR3 DNA: TGTGCCAGCAGCCAAGAGGGCAGACTAGCGGACAGCTCCTACGAGCAGTACTTC. Its protein product is CASSQEGRLADSSYEQYF.

The rearrangement uses TRBV5-1 and TRBJ1-2; perhaps TRBD1 as D (6 bases). The germline V gene has CDR1 SGHRS and CDR2 YFSETQ. V was pared by 0 bases and J by 8 bases, with 14 bases between. The CDR3 is 14 amino acids. The CDR3 DNA sequence: TGCGCCAGCAGCTTGGCCCTGGGGGCGCGGGGCTACACCTTC. This codes for CASSLALGARGYTF.

The chain is built from TRBV5-1 and TRBJ2-3, with 8 bases lining up with TRBD2. Per the germline V gene, CDR1 is SGHRS and CDR2 is YFSETQ. The CDR3 contains 14 residues. The J segment lost 7 bases and the V segment lost 3 bases, leaving 7 bases of the junction unmatched. DNA for the CDR3: TGCGCCAGCAGCTCCGGGACTAGTTCGTATACGCAGTATTTT. Translation: CASSSGTSSYTQYF.

In this sample, this clone turned up a few times. This chain links TRBV18 with TRBJ2-2, with D perhaps matching TRBD1 (7 bases). Between the trimmed V and J ends, which lost 3 bases and 1 base, there was a span of 12 bases. The CDR3 spans 16 residues. Germline loops: CDR1 KGHSH, CDR2 LQKENI. The CDR3 DNA reads as TGTGCCAGCTCACCGACTAGGGGGCAGAACACCGGGGAGCTGTTTTTT. Its protein product is CASSPTRGQNTGELFF.

In its sample, this clone was seen a few times. V and J are TRBV2 and TRBJ1-5, with D possibly TRBD1 on 5 matching bases. This CDR3 contains 15 residues. Germline V gives CDR1 SNHLY, CDR2 FYNNEI. V shed 4 bases and J shed 0 bases, with 10 bases lying between them. The CDR3, as DNA: TGTGCCAGCAGTGGTATAGGGGATAGCAATCAGCCCCAGCATTTT. Its protein product is CASSGIGDSNQPQHF.

The chain is built from TRBV18 and TRBJ2-3, with 14 bases aligning to TRBD2. The length of the CDR3 is 16 residues. CDR1 and CDR2 from the germline V gene are KGHSH and LQKENI. J was trimmed by 7 bases and V by 4 bases; bases with no gene match: 7. The CDR3 nucleotides read TGTGCCAGCTCACAACCGGGACTAGCGGGGGCGTATACGCAGTATTTT. Translating it yields CASSQPGLAGAYTQYF. Drawing the rest from reference TRBV18 and TRBJ2-3, the complete variable domain is NAGVMQNPRHLVRRRGQEARLRCSPMKGHSHVYWYRQLPEEGLKFMVYLQKENIIDESGMPKERFSAEFPKEGPSILRIQQVVRGDSAAYFCASSQPGLAGAYTQYFGPGTRLTVL.

The chain recombines TRBV18 with TRBJ2-7; 7 nucleotides align to TRBD1. The V gene end was trimmed by 3 bases and the J gene end by 4 bases; junction bases not matched to a gene: 9. CDR1 KGHSH and CDR2 LQKENI come from the germline V gene. There are 15 residues in the CDR3. The CDR3, as DNA: TGTGCCAGCTCACCCATACCCAAGGGGGCGTACGAGCAGTACTTC. It translates to CASSPIPKGAYEQYF.

This chain links TRBV19 with TRBJ2-3; D might be TRBD1 (6 bases). The germline CDR1 and CDR2 sequences are LNHDA and SQIVND (reference sequence). CDR3 length equals 14 residues. Trimming removed 5 bases at V and 2 bases at J, with 11 bases between. The CDR3 DNA is TGTGCCAGTAGTCCGAAGGGGGACACAGATACGCAGTATTTT. Translation: CASSPKGDTDTQYF.

CDR3 residues: CASSRLAGESGYEQYF. DNA for the CDR3: TGTGCCAGCAGCAGACTAGCGGGAGAGTCGGGTTACGAGCAGTACTTC. The chain combines TRBV7-8 with TRBJ2-7; 12 nucleotides agree with TRBD2. The germline gives CDR1 SGHVS, CDR2 FQNEAQ. V lost 5 bases to trimming and J lost 4 bases; unmatched junction nucleotides: 9. CDR3 size: 16 residues.

The gene calls are TRBV3-1 (or the pseudogene TRBV3-2) and TRBJ1-2; 7 bases are shared with TRBD1. This CDR3 region has 16 residues. V dropped 0 bases and J dropped 7; count of bases not matched to a gene: 11. Germline V gene data show CDR1 as LGHDT and CDR2 as YNNKEL (reference sequence). This chain's CDR3 is CASSQDGAGQISGYTF. The CDR3 nucleotides read TGTGCCAGCAGCCAAGATGGGGCGGGACAGATAAGTGGCTACACCTTC.

The chain uses TRBV19 and TRBJ2-7, with 7 bases identical to TRBD2. Germline CDR1 is LNHDA and CDR2 is SQIVND (reference sequence). The CDR3 has 12 residues. J gave up 2 bases and V 11 bases, and 6 bases lay outside the gene matches. The CDR3 loop is CAVGGKAYEQYF. DNA of the CDR3: TGTGCCGTCGGGGGGAAGGCCTACGAGCAGTACTTC. Full variable domain (missing parts from reference TRBV19 and TRBJ2-7): DGGITQSPKYLFRKEGQNVTLSCEQNLNHDAMYWYRQDPGQGLRLIYYSQIVNDFQKGDIAEGYSVSREKKESFPLTVTSAQKNPTAFYLCAVGGKAYEQYFGPGTRLTVT.

The chain employs TRBV28 and TRBJ2-1; 14 nucleotides agree with TRBD2. Trimming removed 5 bases from V and 1 base from J; junction bases left unmatched: 7. Germline CDR1 is MDHEN and CDR2 is SYDVKM. This CDR3 region has 18 residues. CDR3 protein: CASSPGLAGDGSYNEQFF. CDR3 nucleotide sequence: TGTGCCAGCAGTCCGGGACTAGCGGGAGACGGGTCCTACAATGAGCAGTTCTTC.

The V call is TRBV7-6, the J call TRBJ2-1, with 7 positions matching TRBD1. CDR1 SGHVS and CDR2 FNYEAQ come from the germline V gene. V gave up 1 base and J gave up 4 bases; unmatched junction bases: 4. This CDR3 is built from 15 residues. Here the CDR3 reads CASSLVGQTYNEQFF. The DNA of the CDR3 is TGTGCCAGCAGCTTAGTGGGACAGACATACAATGAGCAGTTCTTC.

The chain has TRBV4-1 and TRBJ1-1; possibly TRBD1 for D (6 bases). From germline, CDR1 is MGHRA and CDR2 YSYEKL. V was cut by 3 bases and J by 1 base, with 18 bases left in between. The CDR3 consists of 17 residues. Written as DNA, the CDR3 is TGCGCCAGCAGCCAGTTTTCTTCAGGGGCAACGAACACTGAAGCTTTCTTT. Translation gives CASSQFSSGATNTEAFF.

The chain joins TRBV7-9 to TRBJ1-5, with D maybe TRBD1 (6 bases). In germline, CDR1 is SEHNR, CDR2 FQNEAQ (reference sequence). With 5 bases removed from V and 4 bases from J, the gap between germline ends came to 9 bases. This CDR3 comprises 13 residues. As DNA, the CDR3 is TGTGCCAGCAGCCACAGGGAAAATCAGCCCCAGCATTTT. Translated, it gives CASSHRENQPQHF.

In this sample, this clone turned up once. The V call is TRBV4-1, the J call TRBJ2-7; a weak D match, TRBD1 (5 bases). The CDR3 contains 16 residues. From germline, CDR1 is MGHRA and CDR2 YSYEKL. Trimming left V 3 bases short and J 3 bases short, with 18 bases between. CDR3 protein: CASSHITGEGNYEQYF. The CDR3 coding sequence is TGCGCCAGCAGCCACATAACAGGTGAAGGTAACTACGAGCAGTACTTC.

The chain links TRBV27 to TRBJ1-5; the D is unclear. V was shortened by 7 bases and J by 10 bases, with 11 bases between the two germline ends. Germline V lookup: CDR1 MNHEY, CDR2 SMNVEV (reference sequence). The CDR3 is made up of 11 amino acids. DNA of the CDR3: TGTGCCAGCACTCTGCTTAGTCCCCAGCATTTT. Protein product: CASTLLSPQHF.

The chain carries TRBV5-1 and TRBJ2-5, with 13 bases aligning to TRBD2. Trimming removed 3 bases from V and 4 bases from J; junction bases left unmatched: 6. Looked up from germline, CDR1 is SGHRS and CDR2 is YFSETQ. The CDR3 is 16 amino acids. The CDR3 sequence is CASSSGTSGISETQYF. DNA of the CDR3: TGCGCCAGCAGCTCCGGGACTAGCGGGATATCAGAGACCCAGTACTTC.

This chain links TRBV2 with TRBJ2-1; D is perhaps TRBD2 (6 bases). This CDR3 comprises 16 residues. V was trimmed by 6 bases and J by 0 bases, leaving 15 bases between them. The V gene's germline CDR1 is SNHLY and CDR2 FYNNEI. The CDR3 nucleotides are TGTGCCAGCAGGAACGAGCGGGCCAGCTCCTACAATGAGCAGTTCTTC. Its translation: CASRNERASSYNEQFF.

In regard to this clone: The junction departs from the called germline gene at one end, perhaps through a read error. The CDR3 DNA reads TGTGCCAGCAGCGAGGGGACAGGGATTTTAGCTAACGAAAAACTGTTTTTT. Protein sequence: CASSEGTGILANEKLFF. The chain couples TRBV11-2 to TRBJ1-4, with 9 bases that match TRBD1. There are 17 residues in the CDR3. Germline V lookup: CDR1 SGHAT, CDR2 FQNNGV.

The gene calls are TRBV5-6 and TRBJ2-1; tentatively, D is TRBD1 (5 bases). This CDR3 comprises 14 residues. Germline CDR1 is SGHDT and CDR2 is YYEEEE. Trimming removed 5 bases at V and 4 bases at J, with 13 bases between. The CDR3 reads CASRTLGPYNEQFF. The CDR3 nucleotides read TGTGCCAGCAGGACATTGGGGCCTTACAATGAGCAGTTCTTC.